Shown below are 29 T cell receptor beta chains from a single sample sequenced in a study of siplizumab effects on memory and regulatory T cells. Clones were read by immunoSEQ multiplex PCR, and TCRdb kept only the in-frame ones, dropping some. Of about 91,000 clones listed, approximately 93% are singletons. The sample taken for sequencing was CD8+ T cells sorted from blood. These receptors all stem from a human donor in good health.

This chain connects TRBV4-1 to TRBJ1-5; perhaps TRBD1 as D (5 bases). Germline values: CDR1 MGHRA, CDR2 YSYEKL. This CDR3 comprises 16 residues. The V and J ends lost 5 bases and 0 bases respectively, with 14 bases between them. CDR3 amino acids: CASSNGGGTSNQPQHF. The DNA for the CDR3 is TGCGCCAGCAGCAACGGGGGAGGAACTAGCAATCAGCCCCAGCATTTT.

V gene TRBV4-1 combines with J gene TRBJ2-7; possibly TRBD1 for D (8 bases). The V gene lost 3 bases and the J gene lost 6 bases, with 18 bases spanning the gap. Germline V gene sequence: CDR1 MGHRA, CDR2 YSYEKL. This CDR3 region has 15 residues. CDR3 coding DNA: TGCGCCAGCAGCCACCCGCACAGGGGGGAGGGCGAGCAGTACTTC. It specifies CASSHPHRGEGEQYF.

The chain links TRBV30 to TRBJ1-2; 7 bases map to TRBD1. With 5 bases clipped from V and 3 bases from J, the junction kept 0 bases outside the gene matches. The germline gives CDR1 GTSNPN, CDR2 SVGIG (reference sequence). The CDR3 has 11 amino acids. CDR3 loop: CAWDRDYGYTF. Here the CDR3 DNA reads TGTGCCTGGGACAGGGACTATGGCTACACCTTC. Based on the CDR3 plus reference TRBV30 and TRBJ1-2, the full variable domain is SQTIHQWPATLVQPVGSPLSLECTVEGTSNPNLYWYRQAAGRGLQLLFYSVGIGQISSEVPQNLSASRPQDRQFILSSKKLLLSDSGFYLCAWDRDYGYTFGSGTRLTVV.

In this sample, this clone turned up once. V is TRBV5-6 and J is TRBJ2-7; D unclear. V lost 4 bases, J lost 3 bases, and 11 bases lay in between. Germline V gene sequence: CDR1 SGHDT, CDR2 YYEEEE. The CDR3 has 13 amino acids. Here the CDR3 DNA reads TGTGCCAGCAGCGTCGGACGAATCTACGAGCAGTACTTC. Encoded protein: CASSVGRIYEQYF.

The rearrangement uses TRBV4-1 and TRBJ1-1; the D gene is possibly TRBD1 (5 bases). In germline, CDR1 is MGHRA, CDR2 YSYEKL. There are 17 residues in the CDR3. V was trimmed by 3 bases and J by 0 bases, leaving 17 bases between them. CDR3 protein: CASSHVMFSGLNTEAFF. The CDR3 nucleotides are TGCGCCAGCAGCCACGTAATGTTTTCGGGGCTGAACACTGAAGCTTTCTTT.

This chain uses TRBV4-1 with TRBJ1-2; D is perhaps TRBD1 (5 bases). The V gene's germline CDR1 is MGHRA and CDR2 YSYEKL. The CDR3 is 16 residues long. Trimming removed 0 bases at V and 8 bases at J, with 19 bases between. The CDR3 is CASSQDLFQGTSGYTF. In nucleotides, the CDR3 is TGCGCCAGCAGCCAAGATCTGTTTCAGGGAACGAGCGGCTACACCTTC.

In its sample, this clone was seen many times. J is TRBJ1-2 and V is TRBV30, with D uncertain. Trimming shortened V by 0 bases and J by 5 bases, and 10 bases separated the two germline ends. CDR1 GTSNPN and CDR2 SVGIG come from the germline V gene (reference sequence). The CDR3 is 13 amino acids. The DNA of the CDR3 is TGTGCCTGGAGTGTTAGGTTGGGATATGGCTACACCTTC. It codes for CAWSVRLGYGYTF. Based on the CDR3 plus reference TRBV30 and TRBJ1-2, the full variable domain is SQTIHQWPATLVQPVGSPLSLECTVEGTSNPNLYWYRQAAGRGLQLLFYSVGIGQISSEVPQNLSASRPQDRQFILSSKKLLLSDSGFYLCAWSVRLGYGYTFGSGTRLTVV.

The DNA of the CDR3 is TGTGCCAGCAGCGTAGAAAAGGGGGACAGGGGAAACGGCTACACCTTC. This sequence encodes CASSVEKGDRGNGYTF. J is TRBJ1-2 and V is TRBV9; TRBD1 agrees at 10 bases. V was clipped by 0 bases and J by 8 bases; unmatched bases: 10. The CDR3 contains 16 residues. CDR1 and CDR2 from the germline V gene are SGDLS and YYNGEE.

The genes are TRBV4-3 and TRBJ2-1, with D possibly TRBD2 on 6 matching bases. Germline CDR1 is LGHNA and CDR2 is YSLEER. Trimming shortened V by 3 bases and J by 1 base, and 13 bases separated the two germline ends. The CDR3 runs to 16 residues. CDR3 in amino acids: CASSHRRDPSYNEQFF. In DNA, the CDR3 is TGCGCCAGCAGCCACCGGCGGGACCCGTCCTACAATGAGCAGTTCTTC.

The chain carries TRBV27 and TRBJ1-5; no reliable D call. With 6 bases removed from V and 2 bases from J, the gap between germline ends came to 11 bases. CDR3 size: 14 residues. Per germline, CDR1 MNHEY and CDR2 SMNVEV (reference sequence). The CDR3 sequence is CASSPGVGNQPQHF. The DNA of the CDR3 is TGTGCCAGCAGCCCGGGAGTCGGCAATCAGCCCCAGCATTTT.

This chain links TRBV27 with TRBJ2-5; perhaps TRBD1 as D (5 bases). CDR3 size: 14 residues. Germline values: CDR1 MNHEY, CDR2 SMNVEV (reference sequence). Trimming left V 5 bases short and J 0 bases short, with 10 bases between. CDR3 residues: CASSPQGYQETQYF. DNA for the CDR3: TGTGCCAGCAGTCCCCAGGGCTACCAAGAGACCCAGTACTTC.

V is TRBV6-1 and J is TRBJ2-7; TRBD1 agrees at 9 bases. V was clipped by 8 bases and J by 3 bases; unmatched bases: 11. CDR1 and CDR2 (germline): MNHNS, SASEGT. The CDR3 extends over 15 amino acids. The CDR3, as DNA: TGTGCCAGCGAAATCGACAGGGGGTTGTTCTACGAGCAGTACTTC. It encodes CASEIDRGLFYEQYF.

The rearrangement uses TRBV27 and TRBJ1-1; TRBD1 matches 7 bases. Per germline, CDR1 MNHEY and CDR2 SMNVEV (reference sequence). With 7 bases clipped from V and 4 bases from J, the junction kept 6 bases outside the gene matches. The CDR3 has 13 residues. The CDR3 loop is CASTWAGGTEAFF. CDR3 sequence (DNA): TGTGCCAGCACATGGGCAGGGGGCACTGAAGCTTTCTTT.

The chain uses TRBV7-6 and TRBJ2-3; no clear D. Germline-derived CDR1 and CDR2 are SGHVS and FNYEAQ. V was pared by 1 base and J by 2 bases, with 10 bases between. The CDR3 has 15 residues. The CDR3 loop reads CASSLEAVFTDTQYF. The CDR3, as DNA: TGTGCCAGCAGCTTAGAGGCAGTTTTCACAGATACGCAGTATTTT.

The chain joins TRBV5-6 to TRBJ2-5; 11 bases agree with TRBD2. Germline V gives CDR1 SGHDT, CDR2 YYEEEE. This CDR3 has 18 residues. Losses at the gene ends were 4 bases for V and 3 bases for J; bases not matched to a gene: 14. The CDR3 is CASSAPSTSGRLEETQYF. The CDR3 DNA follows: TGTGCCAGCAGCGCCCCCTCAACTAGCGGGAGACTTGAAGAGACCCAGTACTTC.

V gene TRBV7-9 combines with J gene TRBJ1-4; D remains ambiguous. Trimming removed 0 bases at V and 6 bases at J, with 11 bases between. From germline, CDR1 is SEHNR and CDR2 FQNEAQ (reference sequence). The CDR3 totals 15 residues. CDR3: CASSLALGSYEKLFF. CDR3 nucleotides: TGTGCCAGCAGCTTAGCGCTGGGGTCCTATGAAAAACTGTTTTTT.

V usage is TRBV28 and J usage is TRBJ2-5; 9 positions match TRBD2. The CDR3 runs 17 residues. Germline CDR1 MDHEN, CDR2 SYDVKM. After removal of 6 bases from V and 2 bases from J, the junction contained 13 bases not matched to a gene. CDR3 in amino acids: CASSSPKTSGYQETQYF. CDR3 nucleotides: TGTGCCAGCAGCTCCCCCAAGACTAGCGGCTATCAAGAGACCCAGTACTTC.

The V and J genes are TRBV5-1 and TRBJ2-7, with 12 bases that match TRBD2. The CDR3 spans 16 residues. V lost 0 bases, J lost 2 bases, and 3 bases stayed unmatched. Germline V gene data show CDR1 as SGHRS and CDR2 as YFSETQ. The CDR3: CASSLEGLAGPYEQYF. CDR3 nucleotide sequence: TGCGCCAGCAGCTTGGAGGGACTAGCGGGTCCCTACGAGCAGTACTTC.

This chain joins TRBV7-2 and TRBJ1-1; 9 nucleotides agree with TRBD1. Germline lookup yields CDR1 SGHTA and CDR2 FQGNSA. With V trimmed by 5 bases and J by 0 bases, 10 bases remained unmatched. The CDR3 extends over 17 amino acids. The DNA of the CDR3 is TGTGCCAGCAGCGCACCGGGACAGGGTTTAATGAACACTGAAGCTTTCTTT. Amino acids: CASSAPGQGLMNTEAFF.

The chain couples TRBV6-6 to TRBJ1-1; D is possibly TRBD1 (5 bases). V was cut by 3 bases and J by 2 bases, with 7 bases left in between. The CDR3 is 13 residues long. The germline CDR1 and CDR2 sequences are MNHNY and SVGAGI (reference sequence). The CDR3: CASSYDRNTEAFF. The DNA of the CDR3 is TGTGCCAGCAGTTATGACAGAAACACTGAAGCTTTCTTT.

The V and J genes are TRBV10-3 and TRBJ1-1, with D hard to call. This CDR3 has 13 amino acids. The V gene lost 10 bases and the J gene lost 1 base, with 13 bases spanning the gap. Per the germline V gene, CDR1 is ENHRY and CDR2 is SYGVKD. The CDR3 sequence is CASVERENTEAFF. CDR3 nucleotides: TGTGCCAGCGTGGAAAGGGAGAACACTGAAGCTTTCTTT.

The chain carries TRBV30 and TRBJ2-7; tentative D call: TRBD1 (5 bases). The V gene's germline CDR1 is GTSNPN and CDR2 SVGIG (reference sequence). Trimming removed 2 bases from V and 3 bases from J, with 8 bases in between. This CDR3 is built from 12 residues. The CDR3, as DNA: TGTGCCTGGAGTCCGACAGACTACGAGCAGTACTTC. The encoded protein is CAWSPTDYEQYF.

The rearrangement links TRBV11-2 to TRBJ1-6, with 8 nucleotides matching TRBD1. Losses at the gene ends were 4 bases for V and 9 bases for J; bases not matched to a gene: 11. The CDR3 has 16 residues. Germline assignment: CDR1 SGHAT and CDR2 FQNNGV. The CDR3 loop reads CASSSGPEGQASPLHF. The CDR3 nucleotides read TGTGCCAGCAGCTCTGGACCCGAGGGACAGGCTTCACCCCTCCACTTT.

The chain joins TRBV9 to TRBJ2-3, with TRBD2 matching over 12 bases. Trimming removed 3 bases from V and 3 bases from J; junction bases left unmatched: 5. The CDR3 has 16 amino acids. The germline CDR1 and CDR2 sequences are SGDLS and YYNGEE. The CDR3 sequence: CASSAQGLAGTDTQYF. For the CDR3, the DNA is TGTGCCAGCAGCGCGCAAGGACTAGCGGGGACAGATACGCAGTATTTT.

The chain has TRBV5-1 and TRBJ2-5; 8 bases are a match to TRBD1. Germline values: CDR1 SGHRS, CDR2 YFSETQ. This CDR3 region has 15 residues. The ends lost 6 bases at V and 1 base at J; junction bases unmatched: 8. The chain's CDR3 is CASILPDRVQETQYF. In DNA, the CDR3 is TGCGCCAGCATCCTCCCGGACAGGGTCCAAGAGACCCAGTACTTC.

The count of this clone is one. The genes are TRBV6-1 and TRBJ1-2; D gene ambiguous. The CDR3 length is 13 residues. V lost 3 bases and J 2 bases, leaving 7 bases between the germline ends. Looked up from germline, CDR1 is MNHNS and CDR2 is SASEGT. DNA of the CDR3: TGTGCCAGCAGTGAGGCCAGAAACTATGGCTACACCTTC. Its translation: CASSEARNYGYTF.

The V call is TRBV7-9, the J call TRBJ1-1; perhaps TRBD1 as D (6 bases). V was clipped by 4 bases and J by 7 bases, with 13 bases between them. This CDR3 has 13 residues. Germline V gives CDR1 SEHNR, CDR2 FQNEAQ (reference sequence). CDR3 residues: CASSSSGTIEAFF. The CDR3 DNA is TGTGCCAGCAGCTCAAGCGGGACAATTGAAGCTTTCTTT.

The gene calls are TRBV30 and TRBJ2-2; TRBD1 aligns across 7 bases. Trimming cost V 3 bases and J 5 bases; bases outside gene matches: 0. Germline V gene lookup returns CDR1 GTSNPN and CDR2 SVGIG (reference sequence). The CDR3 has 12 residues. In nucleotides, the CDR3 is TGTGCCTGGAGACAGGGGACCGGGGAGCTGTTTTTT. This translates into CAWRQGTGELFF.

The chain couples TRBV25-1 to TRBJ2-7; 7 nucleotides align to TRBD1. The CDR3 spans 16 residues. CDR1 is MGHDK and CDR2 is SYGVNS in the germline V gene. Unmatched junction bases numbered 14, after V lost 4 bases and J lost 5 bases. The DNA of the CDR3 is TGTGCCAGCAGTGCGCCCCGGGACAGAAAAGACCACGAGCAGTACTTC. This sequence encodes CASSAPRDRKDHEQYF.